These 4 T cell receptor beta chains came from one sample sequenced in a study of blood T cell repertoires in COVID-19. The table came from immunoSEQ multiplex PCR; TCRdb's copy has only in-frame clones and leaves some out. The sample lists under 250,000 clones, just over 85% occurring once. Sample: peripheral blood. These receptors came from a man aged 50-59 years with COVID-19, enrolled during active disease.

This sequence joins TRBV7-6 and TRBJ1-3; D not certain. Germline CDR1 SGHVS, CDR2 FNYEAQ. The CDR3 spans 16 residues. Trimming stripped 1 base from V and 1 base from J, with 11 bases between. The CDR3 region has the DNA TGTGCCAGCAGCTTAGAACCGAGGGTTTCTGGAAACACCATATATTTT. Its protein product is CASSLEPRVSGNTIYF.

The chain is built from TRBV6-5 and TRBJ2-7; 9 bases line up with TRBD1. The CDR3 extends over 15 amino acids. Trimming cost V 5 bases and J 4 bases; bases outside gene matches: 9. Germline V CDR1 and CDR2: MNHEY, SVGAGI. The CDR3 region is CASSRAGQGFYEQYF. CDR3 sequence (DNA): TGTGCCAGCAGTCGGGCGGGACAGGGTTTTTACGAGCAGTACTTC.

In DNA form, the CDR3 reads TGTGCCAGCAGCTGGAGCTCGAAGAACACCGGGGAGCTGTTTTTT. Protein: CASSWSSKNTGELFF. V and J are TRBV11-3 and TRBJ2-2; no clear D. Germline CDR1 reads SGHNT; CDR2 reads YENEEA. Trimming left V 4 bases short and J 1 base short, with 10 bases between. The CDR3 consists of 15 residues.

This clone was detected once. The chain links TRBV9 to TRBJ2-1; maybe TRBD1 (5 bases). This CDR3 contains 14 residues. The ends were cut back, 0 bases at V and 7 bases at J, with 11 bases in the middle. The germline gives CDR1 SGDLS, CDR2 YYNGEE. CDR3 amino acids: CASSVGSQGNEQFF. In DNA, the CDR3 is TGTGCCAGCAGCGTAGGGTCCCAGGGTAATGAGCAGTTCTTC.